This T cell receptor beta chain was profiled in a study of immune heterogeneity within non-small cell lung tumors. Study-wide results and caveats: Recurrence of identical dominant CDR3 beta clonotypes was observed across intrapatient tumor sites, concomitant with site-unique high-frequency clones.

Bulk tumor genomic DNA constituted the template, at around 600 ng per sample. Spaced far apart, several biopsies were taken from each primary tumor during surgery. Patients had untreated, newly diagnosed non-small cell lung cancer and underwent curative surgery. Concerning this clonotype itself: No antigen is known for it.

V was clipped by 1 base and J by 4 bases; unmatched bases: 5. The CDR3 sequence is 15 residues long. Germline assignment: CDR1 SGHVS and CDR2 FQNEAQ. A multiplex PCR containing 32 V primers and 13 J primers was used to amplify TCR beta CDR3. TCRdb analysed the multiplex PCR reads with MiXCR anew, one entry per CDR3 protein. The profile shows some 21,000 distinct CDR3 sequences, around 28% of them singletons. The receptor was derived from a man between 35 and 55 years old with non-small cell lung cancer. The V and J genes are TRBV7-8 and TRBJ1-1, with 8 bases identical to TRBD1. The sequencing sample was made of lung tumor tissue. The chain's CDR3 is CASSLETGVFTEAFF. CDR3 DNA: TGTGCCAGCAGCTTAGAGACAGGGGTGTTCACTGAAGCTTTCTTT.